This TCR beta chain was documented in a study of blood T cell repertoires in COVID-19. The CDR3 totals 14 residues. Germline-derived CDR1 and CDR2 are LNHDA and SQIVND (reference sequence). The germline V and J ends were trimmed by 3 bases and 3 bases, with 8 bases remaining between them. Clones were read by immunoSEQ multiplex PCR, and TCRdb kept only the in-frame ones, dropping some. The sample yields approximately 130,000 clones, around 77% seen once. This chain connects TRBV19 to TRBJ1-4; tentatively, D is TRBD1 (5 bases). The sample consisted of peripheral blood. This receptor was obtained from a human donor in a cohort sampled during active COVID-19. CDR3 amino acids: CASSIGAANEKLFF. DNA of the CDR3: TGTGCCAGTAGTATTGGGGCAGCTAATGAAAAACTGTTTTTT.